Sequencing of this T cell receptor beta chain was carried out in a study of cytomegalovirus exposure and HLA in healthy donors. The PCR was carried out with 60 Vbeta primers and 13 Jbeta primers. The repertoire was sequenced with immunoSEQ multiplex PCR; TCRdb's copy has only in-frame clones and lacks some. This table holds 95,000 to 100,000 clones, roughly 76% found once. V was clipped by 0 bases and J by 9 bases; unmatched bases: 7. Per germline, CDR1 MNHEY and CDR2 SVGAGI. The CDR3 contains 15 residues. The sequence was collected from a human donor in good health. The sample consisted of PBMCs. The chain employs TRBV6-5 and TRBJ1-1, with 10 bases that match TRBD1. CDR3 DNA: TGTGCCAGCAGTTACTCGTGGTGGACAGGGGGTAAAGCTTTCTTT. It yields the protein CASSYSWWTGGKAFF.